This T cell receptor beta chain was recorded in a study of OX40 agonist ivuxolimab in advanced cancers. Across the whole study: As their treatment, patients were administered ivuxolimab, an agonistic anti-OX40 (CD134) antibody. Prior checkpoint blockade (anti-PD-1, anti-PD-L1 or anti-CTLA-4) was permitted; approximately 40% had it. General observations from the study: Circulating CD4+ and CD8+ T cells showed clonal expansion by week 6 at 0.1 to 3.0 mg/kg.

Enrollment shut out patients with autoimmune disease history or systemic immunosuppression. Comments on this clone: Its specificity is unknown.

There are 14 residues in the CDR3. The V and J ends lost 4 bases and 8 bases, in that order; junction bases with no gene match: 7. Germline V gene lookup returns CDR1 LNHNV and CDR2 YYDKDF (reference sequence). The assay was immunoSEQ multiplex PCR, and TCRdb's table has in-frame clones only and misses some. The table includes 50,000 to 70,000 clones, about four fifths detected once. The sample in question was CD4+ or CD8+ T cells sorted from blood, obtained in a trial of the OX40 agonist ivuxolimab. This receptor was identified in an adult with an advanced solid tumor such as melanoma, head and neck, liver or kidney cancer. V usage is TRBV15 and J usage is TRBJ1-2; 10 nucleotides line up with TRBD1. The CDR3 DNA is TGTGCCACCAGCACCGACAGGGGGCGAGGAGGCTACACCTTC. Translated, it gives CATSTDRGRGGYTF.